The 13 T cell receptor beta chains presented below share a single source sample, sequenced in a study of T cells in Graves' hyperthyroidism and ophthalmopathy. It was RNA transcripts that yielded the amplified TCR beta CDR3 regions. In the first-round RT-PCR of the TCR CDR3, the HTBI primer set was used. TCRdb passed the multiplex PCR reads through MiXCR, listing each CDR3 protein once. The table has a few hundred thousand distinct CDR3 sequences, 20% to 25% seen once. The sample comprised blood. The source of these receptors is a woman in her seventies with Graves' ophthalmopathy.

This clonotype has a count of ten or more. The V and J genes are TRBV7-9 and TRBJ2-1; 10 bases are shared with TRBD1. The germline CDR1 and CDR2 sequences are SEHNR and FQNEAQ (reference sequence). V trimming: 3 bases; J trimming: 10 bases; junction bases outside the gene matches: 9. The CDR3 has 15 amino acids. CDR3 in DNA: TGTGCCAGCAGCTTCGTCGACAGGGGGCGGACCGAGCAGTTCTTC. Encoded protein: CASSFVDRGRTEQFF.

The count of this clonotype is one. V usage is TRBV11-2 and J usage is TRBJ1-1; possible D gene TRBD1, 5 bases. CDR3 length: 15 amino acids. The V gene's germline CDR1 is SGHAT and CDR2 FQNNGV. V shed 3 bases and J shed 3 bases, with 14 bases lying between them. CDR3 sequence: CASSLAGTVHTEAFF. CDR3 coding DNA: TGTGCCAGCAGCTTGGCCGGGACTGTCCACACTGAAGCTTTCTTT.

The chain employs TRBV5-4 and TRBJ1-3; D may be TRBD1 (5 bases). V was shortened by 1 base and J by 2 bases, with 7 bases between the two germline ends. This CDR3 has 14 residues. Germline CDR1 and CDR2: SGHNT and YYREEE (reference sequence). The CDR3, as DNA: TGTGCCAGCAGCTTGCCGGGGGCTGGAAACACCATATATTTT. It specifies CASSLPGAGNTIYF.

The table lists this clonotype with many counts. The chain combines TRBV30 with TRBJ1-3; no reliable D call. Trimming cost V 3 bases and J 7 bases, with 7 bases left between them. Germline CDR1 GTSNPN, CDR2 SVGIG (reference sequence). The CDR3 runs 11 residues. The DNA of the CDR3 is TGTGCCTGGAGGAGGGTTAACACCATATATTTT. Its protein is CAWRRVNTIYF.

This clonotype has a handful of counts. J is TRBJ1-4 and V is TRBV7-9; TRBD1 matches 7 bases. Germline-derived CDR1 and CDR2 are SEHNR and FQNEAQ (reference sequence). Unmatched junction bases numbered 5, after V lost 0 bases and J lost 7 bases. This CDR3 comprises 15 residues. Here the CDR3 DNA reads TGTGCCAGCAGCTTAGCAGGGGGCGTTGGTGAAAAACTGTTTTTT. Its protein is CASSLAGGVGEKLFF.

The chain employs TRBV25-1 and TRBJ1-6; D not certain. Trimming removed 4 bases at V and 7 bases at J, with 11 bases between. The CDR3 loop spans 14 amino acids. Looked up from germline, CDR1 is MGHDK and CDR2 is SYGVNS. CDR3 nucleotide sequence: TGTGCCAGCAGTGGACACGTGCGGAATTCACCCCTCCACTTT. Translated: CASSGHVRNSPLHF. Combining the CDR3 with reference TRBV25-1 and TRBJ1-6 gives the whole variable domain EADIYQTPRYLVIGTGKKITLECSQTMGHDKMYWYQQDPGMELHLIHYSYGVNSTEKGDLSSESTVSRIRTEHFPLTLESARPSHTSQYLCASSGHVRNSPLHFGNGTRLTVT.

V usage is TRBV4-1 and J usage is TRBJ2-3, with TRBD2 as a possible D gene (6 bases). V was shortened by 0 bases and J by 0 bases, with 13 bases between the two germline ends. In germline, CDR1 is MGHRA, CDR2 YSYEKL. The CDR3 covers 17 residues. This chain's CDR3 is CASSQDASATSTDTQYF. The CDR3 region has the DNA TGCGCCAGCAGCCAAGATGCTAGCGCGACTAGCACAGATACGCAGTATTTT.

The chain has TRBV28 and TRBJ2-2, with D uncertain. Germline V CDR1 and CDR2: MDHEN, SYDVKM. Trimming removed 3 bases from V and 5 bases from J, with 13 bases in between. CDR3 length: 15 residues. CDR3: CASSFSRVGTGELFF. CDR3 DNA sequence: TGTGCCAGCAGTTTTAGCCGCGTTGGTACCGGGGAGCTGTTTTTT.

This clonotype was seen only a few times. The chain employs TRBV11-2 and TRBJ2-1; D is unresolved. Germline assignment: CDR1 SGHAT and CDR2 FQNNGV. This CDR3 is 12 amino acids long. V lost 3 bases and J 10 bases, leaving 10 bases between the germline ends. The DNA for the CDR3 is TGTGCCAGCAGCTTCCCCCCCAAGGAGCAGTTCTTC. This translates into CASSFPPKEQFF.

This clonotype was counted a few times. This chain uses TRBV24-1 with TRBJ2-1; D is perhaps TRBD2 (6 bases). Germline CDR1 and CDR2: KGHDR and SFDVKD. CDR3 length: 17 amino acids. Trimming took 4 bases from V and 4 from J, leaving 19 bases between them. CDR3 in amino acids: CATSDPLAGTVYNEQFF. CDR3 nucleotides: TGTGCCACCAGTGACCCACTAGCCGGGACTGTTTACAATGAGCAGTTCTTC.

The J gene is TRBJ1-3, the V gene TRBV12-3 or TRBV12-4, with D uncertain. V lost 3 bases and J 7 bases, leaving 10 bases between the germline ends. CDR3 length equals 13 residues. CDR3 nucleotide sequence: TGTGCCAGCAGTTTCGATAGCAGGAACACCATATATTTT. Amino acids: CASSFDSRNTIYF.

On this clonotype itself: At one of its ends the junction is not consistent with the germline gene, which may arise from a read error. This chain joins TRBV7-8 and TRBJ2-5; 16 positions match TRBD2. The CDR3 sequence is 17 residues long. CDR1 and CDR2 (germline): SGHVS, FQNEAQ. This CDR3 reads CASSQEGLAGGRETQYF. The CDR3 region has the DNA TGCGCCAGCAGCCAAGAGGGACTAGCGGGAGGGCGAGAGACCCAGTACTTC.

The table lists this clonotype with a count of one. The chain carries TRBV20-1 and TRBJ1-4; D ambiguous. This CDR3 is 14 amino acids long. The germline gives CDR1 DFQATT, CDR2 SNEGSKA (reference sequence). V was trimmed by 3 bases and J by 9 bases, leaving 17 bases between them. CDR3 in amino acids: CSASPTKGSQKLFF. As DNA, the CDR3 is TGCAGTGCTAGCCCCACCAAAGGGAGCCAAAAACTGTTTTTT.